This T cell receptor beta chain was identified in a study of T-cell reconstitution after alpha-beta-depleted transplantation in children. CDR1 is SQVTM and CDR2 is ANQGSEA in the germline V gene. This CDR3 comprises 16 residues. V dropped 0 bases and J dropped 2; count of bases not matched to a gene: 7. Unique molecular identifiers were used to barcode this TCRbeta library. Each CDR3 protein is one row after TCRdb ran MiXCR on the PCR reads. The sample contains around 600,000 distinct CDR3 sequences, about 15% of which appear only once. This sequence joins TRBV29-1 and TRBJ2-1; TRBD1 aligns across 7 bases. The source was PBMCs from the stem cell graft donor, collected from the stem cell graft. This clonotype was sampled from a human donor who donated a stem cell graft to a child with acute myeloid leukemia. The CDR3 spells CSVEDLQTGTYNEQFF. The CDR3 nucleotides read TGCAGCGTTGAAGATCTTCAGACAGGGACCTACAATGAGCAGTTCTTC.